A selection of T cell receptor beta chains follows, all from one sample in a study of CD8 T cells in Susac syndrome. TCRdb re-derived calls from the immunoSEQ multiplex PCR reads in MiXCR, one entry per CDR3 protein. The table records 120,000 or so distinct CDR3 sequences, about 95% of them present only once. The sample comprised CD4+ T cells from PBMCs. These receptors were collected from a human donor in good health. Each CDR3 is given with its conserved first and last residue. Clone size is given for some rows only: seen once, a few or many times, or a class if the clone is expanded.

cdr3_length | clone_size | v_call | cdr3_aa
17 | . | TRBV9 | CASSLRPRLAGGGEQFF
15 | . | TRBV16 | CASSLWGQKNTEAFF
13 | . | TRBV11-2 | CASSLGLAGIPRF
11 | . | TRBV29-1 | CSVVQGYEQYF
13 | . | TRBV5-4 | CASSLGDRNEQFF
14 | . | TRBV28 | CASYGGKVRNEQFF
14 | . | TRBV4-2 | CASSQGWQTYEQYF
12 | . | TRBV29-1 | CSVPQGPYGYTF
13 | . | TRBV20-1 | CSALDSQNQPQHF
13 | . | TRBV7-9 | CALERGTGNTIYF
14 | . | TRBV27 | CASSPSSSPYEQYF
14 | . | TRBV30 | CAWSSGVSTDTQYF
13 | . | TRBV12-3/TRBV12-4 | CASSLLSGLGVHF
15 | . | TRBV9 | CASSWRGFGANVLTF
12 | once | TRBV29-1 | CSVGGASETQYF
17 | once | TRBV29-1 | CSVAPSSSGTARTEAFF
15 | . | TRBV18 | CASSPPGLPDYGYTF
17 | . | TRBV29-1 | CSVAETSGRAGGDTQYF
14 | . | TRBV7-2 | CASSLEATIREQYF
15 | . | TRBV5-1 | CASSPYYPRTGELFF
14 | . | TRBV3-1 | CASSQRDRDYGYTF
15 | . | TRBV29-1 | CSVVGQGKHKDGYTF
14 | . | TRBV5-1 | CASSRSGGTYEQYF
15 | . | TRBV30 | CAWTTTGVKGQPQHF
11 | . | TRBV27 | CASRAQDEAFF
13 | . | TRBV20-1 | CSARSVGTGELFF
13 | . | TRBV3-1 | CASSQGGRRQVYF
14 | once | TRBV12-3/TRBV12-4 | CASSRDGAFGKLFF
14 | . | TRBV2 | CASSGMTGEETQYF
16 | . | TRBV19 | CASSSHSPDEGYIQYF
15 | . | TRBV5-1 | CASSANFGSYNEQFF
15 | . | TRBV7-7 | CASSLSRLNTGELFF
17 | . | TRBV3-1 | CASSQGTGSSGANVLTF
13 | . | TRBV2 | CASKARTYNEQFF
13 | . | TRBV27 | CASSYKSSYEQYF
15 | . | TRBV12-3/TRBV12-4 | CASSGGQGGKETQYF
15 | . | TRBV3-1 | CASSQVIGRGYEQYF
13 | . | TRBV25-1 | CASGRISSYEQYF
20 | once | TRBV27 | CASSLSGTGNIPTGANVLTF
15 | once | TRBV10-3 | CAISGGGIENTEAFF
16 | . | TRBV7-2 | CASSSKGAYLSYEQYF
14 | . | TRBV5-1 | CASSHPAGEETQYF
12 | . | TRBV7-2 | CASSPDRVRAFF
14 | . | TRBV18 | CASSPGATYNEQFF
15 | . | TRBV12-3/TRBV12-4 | CASSLPPGTRNEQFF
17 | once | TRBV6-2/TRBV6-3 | CASSHGLAGVPTDTQYF